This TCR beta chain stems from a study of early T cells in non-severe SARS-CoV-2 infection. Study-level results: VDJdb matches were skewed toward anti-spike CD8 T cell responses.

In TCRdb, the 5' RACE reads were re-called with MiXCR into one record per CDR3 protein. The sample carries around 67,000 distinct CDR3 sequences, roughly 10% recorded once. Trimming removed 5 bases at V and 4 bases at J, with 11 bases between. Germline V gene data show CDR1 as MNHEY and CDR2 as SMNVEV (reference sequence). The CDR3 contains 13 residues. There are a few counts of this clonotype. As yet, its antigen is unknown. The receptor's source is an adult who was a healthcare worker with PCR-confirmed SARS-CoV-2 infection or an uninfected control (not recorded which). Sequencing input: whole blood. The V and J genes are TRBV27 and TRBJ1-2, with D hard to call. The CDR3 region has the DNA TGTGCCAGCAGTCCGTCCGCGGGCTATGGCTACACCTTC. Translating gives CASSPSAGYGYTF.